The sequence of this TCR beta chain was determined in a study of OX40 agonist ivuxolimab in advanced cancers. Notes on the study in general: The antigen specificity of the peripheral T cells (those that were expanded) was not determined.

Sequenced by immunoSEQ multiplex PCR; TCRdb stores in-frame clones only, minus some. The sample has about 93,000 clones; roughly nine tenths are singletons. As regards this clone: Its matching antigen is unknown.

The CDR3 spans 15 residues. The source is an adult with an advanced solid tumor such as melanoma, head and neck, liver or kidney cancer. The material was CD4+ or CD8+ T cells sorted from blood, obtained in a trial of the OX40 agonist ivuxolimab. V gene TRBV21-1 combines with J gene TRBJ2-7; TRBD2 reflects the table's D call only, with no check against the DNA. TRBV21-1 is a pseudogene segment. The CDR3, as DNA: TGTGCCAGCAGCAAAGTGCGGGGGGGTACCTACGAGCAGTACTTC. This codes for CASSKVRGGTYEQYF.